Presented here are 27 T cell receptor beta chains from one specimen sequenced in a study of T cell responses to AZD1222 COVID-19 vaccine. Libraries were prepared by immunoSEQ multiplex PCR; TCRdb keeps only in-frame clonotypes and omits some of them. The table records about 88,000 clones, around nine tenths of them present only once. The input for sequencing was peripheral blood, taken 28 days after the second AZD1222 dose. Source of these receptors: an adult who received the AZD1222 COVID-19 vaccine.

The chain is built from TRBV20-1 and TRBJ2-1; 10 positions agree with TRBD2. Trimming took 3 bases from V and 14 from J; bases not matched to a gene: 4. CDR1 is DFQATT and CDR2 is SNEGSKA in the germline V gene (reference sequence). The CDR3 consists of 11 residues. The CDR3 reads CSASLAGVKFF. DNA for the CDR3: TGCAGTGCTAGCCTAGCGGGGGTTAAGTTCTTC.

The J gene is TRBJ2-5, the V gene TRBV14; 13 bases fit TRBD2. The CDR3 contains 17 residues. The germline gives CDR1 SGHDN, CDR2 FVKESK. V shed 1 base and J 5 bases; nucleotides not matched to a gene: 7. The CDR3 DNA follows: TGTGCCAGCAGCCAAGTTAGGACTAGCGGGGGACGGGAGACCCAGTACTTC. Amino acids: CASSQVRTSGGRETQYF.

The chain is built from TRBV7-2 and TRBJ1-1, with D unclear. Germline assignment: CDR1 SGHTA and CDR2 FQGNSA. The CDR3 sequence is 14 residues long. V gave up 1 base and J gave up 8 bases, with 14 bases separating them. This CDR3 is CASSLDVHTEEAFF. CDR3 DNA sequence: TGTGCCAGCAGCTTAGACGTCCACACTGAGGAAGCTTTCTTT.

The V call is TRBV10-3, the J call TRBJ2-3; possible D gene TRBD2, 6 bases. V shed 4 bases and J shed 0 bases, with 8 bases lying between them. The CDR3 totals 14 residues. Germline V gene sequence: CDR1 ENHRY, CDR2 SYGVKD. Here the CDR3 reads CAISVGSSTDTQYF. In DNA form, the CDR3 reads TGTGCCATCAGTGTCGGGAGTAGCACAGATACGCAGTATTTT.

The chain joins TRBV5-1 to TRBJ2-7; D might be TRBD2 (6 bases). Germline CDR1 and CDR2: SGHRS and YFSETQ. CDR3 size: 15 residues. V lost 4 bases and J 2 bases, leaving 16 bases between the germline ends. CDR3 bases: TGCGCCAGCAGCCCTACCTTCGCGGGGACCTACGAGCAGTACTTC. Encoded protein: CASSPTFAGTYEQYF.

The chain uses TRBV3-1 (or the pseudogene TRBV3-2) and TRBJ2-7; the D gene is possibly TRBD1 (6 bases). Looked up from germline, CDR1 is LGHDT and CDR2 is YNNKEL (reference sequence). The CDR3 consists of 14 residues. The V and J ends lost 4 bases and 1 base respectively, with 11 bases between them. CDR3 in amino acids: CASSPQGPSYEQYF. The CDR3 nucleotides are TGTGCCAGCAGCCCACAGGGACCATCCTACGAGCAGTACTTC.

The chain employs TRBV12-3 or TRBV12-4 and TRBJ1-2; D perhaps matches TRBD1 (5 bases). The CDR3 is 13 residues long. V was shortened by 5 bases and J by 4 bases, with 11 bases between the two germline ends. The CDR3 loop reads CASSLDSIYGYTF. In DNA form, the CDR3 reads TGTGCCAGCAGTCTAGACAGCATCTATGGCTACACCTTC.

The chain links TRBV2 to TRBJ1-4; D not resolved. CDR3 length: 13 amino acids. V lost 4 bases, J lost 4 bases, and 7 bases lay in between. CDR1 is SNHLY and CDR2 is FYNNEI in the germline V gene. For the CDR3, the DNA is TGTGCCAGCAGTGCAGTTCATAATGAAAAACTGTTTTTT. Translated: CASSAVHNEKLFF.

This sequence joins TRBV6-5 and TRBJ1-1, with 7 bases fitting TRBD1. V lost 6 bases, J lost 11 bases, and 12 bases stayed unmatched. This CDR3 has 13 amino acids. Germline V gene data show CDR1 as MNHEY and CDR2 as SVGAGI. Here the CDR3 DNA reads TGTGCCAGCAGAAACAGGGGCTACTCGGAGGCTTTCTTT. This translates into CASRNRGYSEAFF.

The rearrangement links TRBV3-1 (or the pseudogene TRBV3-2) to TRBJ1-2, with D maybe TRBD1 (6 bases). Trimming took 2 bases from V and 2 from J, leaving 15 bases between them. The germline V gene has CDR1 LGHDT and CDR2 YNNKEL (reference sequence). The CDR3 consists of 16 residues. The DNA for the CDR3 is TGTGCCAGCAGCCAAATGGGGGCGGCGAGGAACTATGGCTACACCTTC. It codes for CASSQMGAARNYGYTF.

The chain has TRBV20-1 and TRBJ2-1; D gene ambiguous. CDR1 and CDR2 (germline): DFQATT, SNEGSKA (reference sequence). V was cut by 4 bases and J by 4 bases, with 2 bases left in between. This CDR3 spans 10 amino acids. CDR3 amino acids: CSAKYNEQFF. The DNA for the CDR3 is TGCAGTGCTAAGTACAATGAGCAGTTCTTC.

The chain carries TRBV4-1 and TRBJ2-1; D possibly corresponds to TRBD1 (5 bases). CDR1 and CDR2 (germline): MGHRA, YSYEKL. V dropped 0 bases and J dropped 4 bases, with 13 bases sitting between them. This CDR3 is 16 amino acids long. Here the CDR3 reads CASSQDRQNIYNEQFF. The CDR3 coding sequence is TGCGCCAGCAGCCAAGATCGACAGAACATATACAATGAGCAGTTCTTC.

Here the CDR3 DNA reads TGTGCCAGCAGAGCCGGGATCGGCTATGGCTACACCTTC. Translated: CASRAGIGYGYTF. This chain joins TRBV6-5 and TRBJ1-2; no clear D gene. The germline V gene has CDR1 MNHEY and CDR2 SVGAGI. Trimming pared 6 bases from V and 4 bases from J, leaving 12 bases between. The CDR3 is made up of 13 amino acids.

This clone has a single count. The chain has TRBV7-3 and TRBJ1-6; no reliable D call. The CDR3 is 13 residues long. Trimming shortened V by 3 bases and J by 9 bases, and 9 bases separated the two germline ends. Germline-derived CDR1 and CDR2 are SGHTA and FQGTGA. The CDR3 nucleotides are TGTGCCAGCAGCTTCACCTGGGGTTCACCCCTCCACTTT. This codes for CASSFTWGSPLHF.

This chain connects TRBV4-1 to TRBJ1-1; the D gene is possibly TRBD1 (5 bases). The CDR3 covers 19 residues. V was cut by 0 bases and J by 0 bases, with 20 bases left in between. Germline CDR1 is MGHRA and CDR2 is YSYEKL. As DNA, the CDR3 is TGCGCCAGCAGCCAAGATTCCCCCCGGCCAGGGTTTGTGAACACTGAAGCTTTCTTT. Its translation is CASSQDSPRPGFVNTEAFF.

The genes are TRBV18 and TRBJ1-1; D possibly corresponds to TRBD1 (6 bases). This CDR3 has 12 amino acids. The V gene's germline CDR1 is KGHSH and CDR2 LQKENI. V lost 6 bases to trimming and J lost 8 bases, with 13 bases between them. CDR3 nucleotide sequence: TGTGCCAGCTCTCCGGGGAGGGGGGAAGCTTTCTTT. The encoded protein is CASSPGRGEAFF. The variable domain in full, completed from reference TRBV18 and TRBJ1-1, reads NAGVMQNPRHLVRRRGQEARLRCSPMKGHSHVYWYRQLPEEGLKFMVYLQKENIIDESGMPKERFSAEFPKEGPSILRIQQVVRGDSAAYFCASSPGRGEAFFGQGTRLTVV.

The chain carries TRBV7-3 and TRBJ2-1; D gene uncertain. The V gene's germline CDR1 is SGHTA and CDR2 FQGTGA. Trimming took off 5 bases at V and 5 bases at J, with 7 bases between the two ends. The CDR3 loop spans 12 amino acids. CDR3 region: CASSGPNNEQFF. DNA of the CDR3: TGTGCCAGCAGCGGGCCAAACAATGAGCAGTTCTTC.

V gene TRBV10-3 combines with J gene TRBJ1-5, with D possibly being TRBD1 (5 bases). The CDR3 extends over 12 amino acids. In germline, CDR1 is ENHRY, CDR2 SYGVKD. The V and J ends lost 5 bases and 5 bases respectively, with 7 bases between them. The CDR3 region is CAISTGDQPQHF. CDR3 nucleotides: TGTGCCATCAGTACAGGAGATCAGCCCCAGCATTTT.

The J gene is TRBJ1-1, the V gene TRBV12-3 or TRBV12-4, with D tentatively TRBD1 (5 bases). Trimming removed 8 bases from V and 4 bases from J, with 14 bases in between. The CDR3 has 13 residues. CDR3 nucleotides: TGTGCCAGCGCCTCCACCGGGGGCACTGAAGCTTTCTTT. Translated: CASASTGGTEAFF.

The genes are TRBV5-1 and TRBJ2-1, with 13 positions matching TRBD2. The CDR3 contains 14 residues. The germline V gene has CDR1 SGHRS and CDR2 YFSETQ. Trimming removed 5 bases from V and 9 bases from J; junction bases left unmatched: 5. CDR3 region: CASSRLAGGSEQFF. The CDR3 DNA is TGCGCCAGCAGTAGACTAGCGGGGGGCTCTGAGCAGTTCTTC.

The chain couples TRBV6-5 to TRBJ2-2; 8 bases fit TRBD1. CDR1 and CDR2 (germline): MNHEY, SVGAGI. The CDR3 loop spans 13 amino acids. Trimming cost V 6 bases and J 7 bases; bases outside gene matches: 4. The CDR3 loop is CASRPGQVGELFF. The CDR3 DNA sequence: TGTGCCAGCAGACCGGGACAGGTCGGGGAGCTGTTTTTT.

The rearrangement uses TRBV12-3 or TRBV12-4 and TRBJ1-2; TRBD1 might be the D (5 bases). V was clipped by 6 bases and J by 4 bases, with 9 bases between them. The CDR3 sequence is 12 residues long. The CDR3 sequence is CASSRQFYGYTF. The CDR3 coding sequence is TGTGCCAGCAGCCGACAGTTCTATGGCTACACCTTC.

The chain has TRBV6-1 and TRBJ1-1, with a possible D match to TRBD1 (6 bases). The CDR3 runs 13 residues. Trimming removed 10 bases from V and 10 bases from J, with 22 bases in between. Germline CDR1 is MNHNS and CDR2 is SASEGT. Written as DNA, the CDR3 is TGTGCCATCCATGGGGGGCTAATAGGTGGAGCTTTCTTT. The encoded protein is CAIHGGLIGGAFF.

The chain has TRBV19 and TRBJ2-7; 7 bases line up with TRBD1. Germline V gene sequence: CDR1 LNHDA, CDR2 SQIVND (reference sequence). There are 15 residues in the CDR3. With V trimmed by 4 bases and J by 6 bases, 12 bases remained unmatched. Here the CDR3 reads CASSTLRQGRGEQYF. Here the CDR3 DNA reads TGTGCCAGTAGTACTCTTCGACAGGGAAGGGGCGAGCAGTACTTC.

The chain couples TRBV14 to TRBJ2-1, with a possible D match to TRBD2 (5 bases). V gave up 5 bases and J gave up 6 bases, with 20 bases separating them. There are 16 residues in the CDR3. Germline loops: CDR1 SGHDN, CDR2 FVKESK. The CDR3 region is CASSSRHGVRANEQFF. The CDR3 bases are TGTGCCAGCAGCTCTCGCCACGGGGTGAGGGCCAATGAGCAGTTCTTC.

The chain joins TRBV9 to TRBJ2-7; D possibly corresponds to TRBD2 (5 bases). The CDR3 contains 14 residues. Trimming stripped 2 bases from V and 1 base from J, with 10 bases between. The germline gives CDR1 SGDLS, CDR2 YYNGEE. This chain's CDR3 is CASSVSGLSYEQYF. The CDR3 coding sequence is TGTGCCAGCAGCGTCTCGGGGTTGTCCTACGAGCAGTACTTC.

This clone was recorded only once. The CDR3 loop is CSVTGPVEYF. CDR3 nucleotides: TGCAGCGTCACCGGACCCGTTGAGTATTTT. The chain uses TRBV29-1 and TRBJ2-3; no reliable D call. The CDR3 has 10 residues. V dropped 6 bases and J dropped 13 bases, with 14 bases sitting between them. Germline CDR1 SQVTM, CDR2 ANQGSEA.